Presented here are 17 T cell receptor beta chains from one specimen sequenced in a study of identical twins. Each CDR3 protein is one row after TCRdb ran MiXCR on the 5' RACE reads. This table has hundreds of thousands of distinct CDR3 sequences, around 8.8% appearing once. These data were also reused for a study on yellow fever vaccine responses in identical twins.

The specimen sequenced was memory (CD45RO+) T cells sorted from blood. The receptors derive from a woman aged 18-29 years in good health.

This clonotype has a count of ten or more. The V gene is TRBV15, the J gene TRBJ2-7; the D gene is possibly TRBD2 (6 bases). The V end was cut by 0 bases, the J end by 9 bases, with 27 bases between. The CDR3 contains 18 residues. Per the germline V gene, CDR1 is LNHNV and CDR2 is YYDKDF (reference sequence). CDR3 sequence (DNA): TGTGCCACCAGCAGAGATCGGCTGGAGGGGTTGCAATCTAAAGGGCAGTACTTC. Its translation: CATSRDRLEGLQSKGQYF.

This clonotype was recorded many times. The rearrangement uses TRBV24-1 and TRBJ2-3; 9 bases are shared with TRBD2. CDR3 size: 16 residues. V lost 9 bases to trimming and J lost 3 bases; unmatched junction nucleotides: 12. Per germline, CDR1 KGHDR and CDR2 SFDVKD. The CDR3 DNA follows: TGTGCCACCGAATCTAGCGGGAAGCTTTCGACAGATACGCAGTATTTT. Its translation is CATESSGKLSTDTQYF.

This clonotype has more than one count but fewer than ten. CDR3 DNA sequence: TGTGCCAGCAGCTCAGGGCGGGCCCCCGGGCAGTATTTT. Translation gives CASSSGRAPGQYF. The rearrangement joins TRBV3-1 to TRBJ2-3; either TRBD1 or TRBD2 may fit D (5 bases each). Trimming cost V 5 bases and J 11 bases, with 17 bases left between them. The germline gives CDR1 LGHDT, CDR2 YNNKEL (reference sequence). CDR3 size: 13 residues.

This rearrangement joins TRBV5-1 to TRBJ2-7, with 12 nucleotides matching TRBD1. Germline V lookup: CDR1 SGHRS, CDR2 YFSETQ. Losses at the gene ends were 4 bases for V and 6 bases for J; bases not matched to a gene: 8. CDR3 length: 15 residues. CDR3 sequence: CASSAGTGGYLEQYF. CDR3 bases: TGCGCCAGCAGCGCGGGGACAGGGGGCTATCTCGAGCAGTACTTC.

This clonotype was picked up many times. V usage is TRBV20-1 and J usage is TRBJ2-3; 9 bases map to TRBD2. V gave up 4 bases and J gave up 2 bases; unmatched junction bases: 7. The CDR3 loop spans 15 amino acids. Germline lookup yields CDR1 DFQATT and CDR2 SNEGSKA (reference sequence). As DNA, the CDR3 is TGCAGTGCTAAGAGGGGCGGGGGGGTCACAGATACGCAGTATTTT. It yields the protein CSAKRGGGVTDTQYF.

The chain combines TRBV21-1 with TRBJ2-7; the D segment call TRBD1 is taken from the table without a DNA check. TRBV21-1 represents a pseudogene. There are 15 residues in the CDR3. The CDR3 nucleotides read TGTGCCAGCATAAGGGTTCAGGGATTCTCCTACGAGCAGTACTTC. Protein: CASIRVQGFSYEQYF.

The chain employs TRBV24-1 and TRBJ2-5; 10 bases align to TRBD1. The CDR3 totals 17 residues. V lost 2 bases, J lost 2 bases, and 7 bases stayed unmatched. Germline assignment: CDR1 KGHDR and CDR2 SFDVKD. The CDR3 protein is CATSDSGTGVTQETQYF. The CDR3, as DNA: TGTGCCACCAGTGATTCAGGGACAGGGGTTACTCAAGAGACCCAGTACTTC.

This clonotype was seen a handful of times. The rearrangement joins TRBV29-1 to TRBJ2-7; 7 bases are shared with TRBD1. V dropped 5 bases and J dropped 2; count of bases not matched to a gene: 9. This CDR3 comprises 14 residues. Germline CDR1 is SQVTM and CDR2 is ANQGSEA. CDR3 protein: CSVLRQGQAYEQYF. The CDR3 DNA follows: TGCAGCGTTCTAAGACAGGGCCAAGCCTACGAGCAGTACTTC.

The chain has TRBV7-9 and TRBJ2-5; 9 bases match TRBD1. Germline V gene data show CDR1 as SEHNR and CDR2 as FQNEAQ (reference sequence). The CDR3 contains 15 residues. V shed 6 bases, J shed 0 bases, and the junction held 5 bases outside the gene matches. Here the CDR3 reads CASRPGTGNQETQYF. The CDR3 coding sequence is TGTGCCAGCAGACCTGGGACAGGGAACCAAGAGACCCAGTACTTC.

This clonotype was picked up a small number of times. The chain uses TRBV11-3 and TRBJ2-1; no clear D. The CDR3 is 15 amino acids. With 0 bases removed from V and 5 bases from J, the gap between germline ends came to 11 bases. CDR1 and CDR2 from the germline V gene are SGHNT and YENEEA. The CDR3 region has the DNA TGTGCCAGCAGCTTAGATCATTTGCTGGACAATGAGCAGTTCTTC. Translation gives CASSLDHLLDNEQFF.

This clonotype was found a few times. The J gene is TRBJ2-7, the V gene TRBV28; 9 bases are a match to TRBD2. V shed 3 bases and J 3 bases; nucleotides not matched to a gene: 3. Looked up from germline, CDR1 is MDHEN and CDR2 is SYDVKM. The CDR3 loop spans 14 amino acids. The CDR3 nucleotides read TGTGCCAGCAGTTTTAGCGGGAGCCGCTACGAGCAGTACTTC. As protein: CASSFSGSRYEQYF.

This clonotype was recorded a few times. The CDR3 DNA is TGCAGTGCTAGCGGGAGGGCCGAGGGGCAAGAGACCCAGTACTTC. It codes for CSASGRAEGQETQYF. The gene calls are TRBV20-1 and TRBJ2-5, with 8 bases lining up with TRBD2. CDR1 and CDR2 (germline): DFQATT, SNEGSKA (reference sequence). The CDR3 has 15 amino acids. The V gene end was trimmed by 3 bases and the J gene end by 2 bases; junction bases not matched to a gene: 8.

V usage is TRBV5-1 and J usage is TRBJ2-2; no definite D call. Trimming shortened V by 0 bases and J by 0 bases, and 6 bases separated the two germline ends. Germline-derived CDR1 and CDR2 are SGHRS and YFSETQ. The CDR3 extends over 15 amino acids. The CDR3 loop is CASSLASTNTGELFF. In DNA form, the CDR3 reads TGCGCCAGCAGCTTGGCTAGTACGAACACCGGGGAGCTGTTTTTT.

The chain couples TRBV6-1 to TRBJ1-5; no clear D gene. The V gene's germline CDR1 is MNHNS and CDR2 SASEGT. V lost 1 base, J lost 2 bases, and 6 bases lay in between. The CDR3 totals 14 residues. The CDR3: CASSEVGGNQPQHF. For the CDR3, the DNA is TGTGCCAGCAGTGAAGTCGGGGGCAATCAGCCCCAGCATTTT.

This clonotype was seen many times. The V call is TRBV3-1, the J call TRBJ1-2, with D possibly matching TRBD1 (5 bases). V dropped 0 bases and J dropped 5 bases, with 13 bases sitting between them. Germline CDR1 LGHDT, CDR2 YNNKEL (reference sequence). This CDR3 has 15 amino acids. The CDR3 protein is CASSQDSQGKYGYTF. The CDR3 region has the DNA TGTGCCAGCAGCCAAGATTCCCAGGGAAAGTATGGCTACACCTTC.

This clonotype was detected many times. CDR3 amino acids: CASSLFSAGADTQYF. CDR3 nucleotide sequence: TGTGCCAGCAGCTTATTCTCAGCCGGAGCAGATACGCAGTATTTT. This sequence joins TRBV7-2 and TRBJ2-3; D remains ambiguous. The V end lost 2 bases, the J end lost 4 bases, and 13 bases lay between the germline ends. The germline CDR1 and CDR2 sequences are SGHTA and FQGNSA. This CDR3 has 15 amino acids.

This clonotype was detected a few times. The chain carries TRBV7-6 and TRBJ1-1, with a tentative D call TRBD1 (6 bases). This CDR3 spans 15 amino acids. Per germline, CDR1 SGHVS and CDR2 FNYEAQ. Trimming removed 5 bases from V and 0 bases from J, with 13 bases in between. The CDR3 nucleotides read TGTGCCAGCAGCCCCTCTGGACAGATGAACACTGAAGCTTTCTTT. This encodes CASSPSGQMNTEAFF.